The present entry profiles one T cell receptor (beta chain) with its context. The length of the CDR3 is 18 residues. Germline CDR1 reads MNHNS; CDR2 reads SASEGT. With V trimmed by 2 bases and J by 6 bases, 14 bases remained unmatched. Study members were between roughly 18 and 89 years old and lived in 25 or so US regions. The sample is drawn from a study of blood T cell repertoires in COVID-19. As originally analysed: Reference gene primer amplification in the assay estimated nucleated cell counts. Profiling relied on immunoSEQ multiplex PCR, and the TCRdb table lists in-frame clones only, not all of them. V, J and clone size were drawn from that table, and D and trimming were deduced from the DNA. The sample comprises around 170,000 clones, over 75% of which are singletons, and roughly 9% rests with the top ten.

The chain employs TRBV6-1 and TRBJ1-5; TRBD1 agrees at 9 bases. Sequenced sample: PBMCs or T cells enriched from blood (not recorded which). This clonotype was sampled from a woman aged 18-35 years who had recovered from COVID-19. This CDR3 reads CASSEMIRDRVVSQPQHF. CDR3 nucleotides: TGTGCCAGCAGTGAAATGATCCGGGACAGGGTTGTTAGTCAGCCCCAGCATTTT.